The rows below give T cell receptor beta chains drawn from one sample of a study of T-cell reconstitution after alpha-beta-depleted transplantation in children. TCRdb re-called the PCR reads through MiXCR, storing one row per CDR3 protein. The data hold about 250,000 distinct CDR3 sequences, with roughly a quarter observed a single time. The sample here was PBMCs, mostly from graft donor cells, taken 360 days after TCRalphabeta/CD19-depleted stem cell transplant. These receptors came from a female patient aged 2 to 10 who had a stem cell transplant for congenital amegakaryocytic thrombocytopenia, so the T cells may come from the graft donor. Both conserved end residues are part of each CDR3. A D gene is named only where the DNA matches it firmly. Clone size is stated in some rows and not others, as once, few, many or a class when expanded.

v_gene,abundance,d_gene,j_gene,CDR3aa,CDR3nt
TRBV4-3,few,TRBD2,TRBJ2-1,CASSRFLLMERESNEQFF,TGCGCCAGCAGCCGGTTTTTACTAATGGAGCGGGAGTCCAATGAGCAGTTCTTC
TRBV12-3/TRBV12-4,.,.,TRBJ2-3,CASSFNSRLTDTQYF,TGTGCCAGCAGTTTTAATAGTCGCCTCACAGATACGCAGTATTTT
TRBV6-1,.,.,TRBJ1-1,CASRTDTMGTEAFF,TGTGCCAGCAGAACGGACACGATGGGCACTGAAGCTTTCTTT
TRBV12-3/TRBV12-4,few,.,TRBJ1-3,CASSREFGNTIYF,TGTGCCAGCAGTCGGGAGTTTGGTAACACCATATATTTT
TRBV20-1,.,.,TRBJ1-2,CSARRQDDYGYTF,TGCAGTGCTAGACGACAGGATGATTATGGCTACACCTTC
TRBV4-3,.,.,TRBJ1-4,CASSQGGVATNEKLFF,TGCGCCAGCAGCCAGGGAGGGGTCGCAACTAATGAAAAACTGTTTTTT
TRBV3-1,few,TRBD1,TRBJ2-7,CASSQEYGTGVEEQYF,TGTGCCAGCAGCCAAGAGTACGGGACAGGGGTGGAGGAGCAGTACTTC
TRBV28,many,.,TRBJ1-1,CASSLSTSEAFF,TGTGCCAGCAGTTTATCTACGAGTGAAGCTTTCTTT
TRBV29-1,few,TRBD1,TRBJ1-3,CSVTGTGVGNTIYF,TGCAGCGTAACCGGGACAGGGGTTGGAAACACCATATATTTT
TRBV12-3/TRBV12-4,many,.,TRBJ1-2,CASSLSANYGYTF,TGTGCCAGCAGTTTGTCAGCTAACTATGGCTACACCTTC
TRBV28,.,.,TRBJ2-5,CASSFTTGREETQYF,TGTGCCAGCAGTTTTACCACAGGGAGGGAAGAGACCCAGTACTTC
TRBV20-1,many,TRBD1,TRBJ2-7,CSARDPRGRQYEQYF,TGCAGTGCTAGAGATCCCAGGGGGCGACAATACGAGCAGTACTTC
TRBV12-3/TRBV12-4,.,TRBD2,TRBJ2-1,CASTPAGGFYNEQFF,TGTGCCAGCACCCCGGCGGGGGGGTTCTACAATGAGCAGTTCTTC
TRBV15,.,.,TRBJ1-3,CATQKIRGAAGNTIYF,TGTGCCACCCAAAAGATCCGGGGGGCTGCTGGAAACACCATATATTTT
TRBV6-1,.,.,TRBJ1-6,CASSLGGRHSPLHF,TGTGCCAGCAGTCTAGGAGGGCGGCATTCACCCCTCCACTTT
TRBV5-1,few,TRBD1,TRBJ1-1,CASRAGTANEAFF,TGCGCCAGCAGAGCTGGGACAGCGAATGAAGCTTTCTTT
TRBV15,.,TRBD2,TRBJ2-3,CATSRKLAGGTDTQYF,TGTGCCACCAGCAGAAAATTAGCGGGGGGCACAGATACGCAGTATTTT
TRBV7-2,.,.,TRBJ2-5,CASSASRGPWETQYF,TGTGCCAGCAGTGCGAGTCGAGGACCATGGGAGACCCAGTACTTC
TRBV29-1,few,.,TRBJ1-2,CSVGRNYGYTF,TGCAGCGTCGGGAGAAACTATGGCTACACCTTC
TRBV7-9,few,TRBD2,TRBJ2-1,CASSLARTSGDNEQFF,TGTGCCAGCAGCTTAGCACGGACTAGCGGGGACAATGAGCAGTTCTTC
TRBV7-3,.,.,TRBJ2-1,CASSSTEYNEQFF,TGTGCCAGCAGCTCAACGGAGTACAATGAGCAGTTCTTC
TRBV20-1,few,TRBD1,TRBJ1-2,CSAKDRDLVGGYTF,TGCAGTGCCAAAGACAGGGACCTAGTAGGTGGCTACACCTTC
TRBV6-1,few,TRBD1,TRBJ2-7,CASTQSPGQNEQYF,TGTGCCAGCACTCAATCCCCGGGACAGAACGAGCAGTACTTC
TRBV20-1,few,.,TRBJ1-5,CSAGPPGRRNQPQHF,TGCAGTGCTGGGCCCCCAGGACGTCGCAATCAGCCCCAGCATTTT
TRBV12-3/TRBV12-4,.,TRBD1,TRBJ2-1,CASRYRGQSYNEQFF,TGTGCCAGCAGGTACAGGGGGCAGTCCTACAATGAGCAGTTCTTC